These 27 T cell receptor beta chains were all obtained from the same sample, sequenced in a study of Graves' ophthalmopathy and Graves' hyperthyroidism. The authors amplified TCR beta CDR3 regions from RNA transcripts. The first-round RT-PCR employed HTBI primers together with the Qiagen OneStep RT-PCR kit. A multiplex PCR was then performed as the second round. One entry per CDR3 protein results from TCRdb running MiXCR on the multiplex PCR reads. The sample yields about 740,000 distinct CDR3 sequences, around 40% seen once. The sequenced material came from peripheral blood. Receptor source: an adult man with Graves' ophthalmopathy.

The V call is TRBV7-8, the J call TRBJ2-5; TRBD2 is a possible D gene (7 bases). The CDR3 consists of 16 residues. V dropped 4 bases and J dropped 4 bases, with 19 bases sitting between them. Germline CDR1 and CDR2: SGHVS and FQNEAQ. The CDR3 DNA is TGTGCCAGCAGCTCTGGACTAGTGGGGGCCGGAGAGACCCAGTACTTC. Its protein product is CASSSGLVGAGETQYF.

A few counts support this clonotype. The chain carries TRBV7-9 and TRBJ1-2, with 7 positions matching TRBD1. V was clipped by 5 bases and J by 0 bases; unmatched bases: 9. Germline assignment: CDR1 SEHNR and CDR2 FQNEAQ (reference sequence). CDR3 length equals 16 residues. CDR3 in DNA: TGTGCCAGCAGCCACAGGGGTGACTTAGCTAACTATGGCTACACCTTC. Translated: CASSHRGDLANYGYTF.

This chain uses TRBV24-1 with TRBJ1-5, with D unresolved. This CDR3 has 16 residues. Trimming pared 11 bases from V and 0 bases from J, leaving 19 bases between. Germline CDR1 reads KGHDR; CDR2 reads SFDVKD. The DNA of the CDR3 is TGTGCCAGCAGACCCCGACAAGAATATAGCAATCAGCCCCAGCATTTT. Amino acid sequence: CASRPRQEYSNQPQHF.

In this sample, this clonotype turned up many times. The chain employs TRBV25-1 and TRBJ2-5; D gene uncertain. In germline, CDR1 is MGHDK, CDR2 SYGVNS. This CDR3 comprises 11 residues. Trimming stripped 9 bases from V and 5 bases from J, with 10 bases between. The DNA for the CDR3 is TGTGCCAGTAACCGTGGGGAGACCCAGTACTTC. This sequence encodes CASNRGETQYF.

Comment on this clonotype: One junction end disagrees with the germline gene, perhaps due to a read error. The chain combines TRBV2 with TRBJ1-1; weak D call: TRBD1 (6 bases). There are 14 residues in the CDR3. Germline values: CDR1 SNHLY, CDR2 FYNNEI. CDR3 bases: TGCGCCAGCAGCATTCAGGGGACGAACACTGAAGCTTTCTTT. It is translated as CASSIQGTNTEAFF.

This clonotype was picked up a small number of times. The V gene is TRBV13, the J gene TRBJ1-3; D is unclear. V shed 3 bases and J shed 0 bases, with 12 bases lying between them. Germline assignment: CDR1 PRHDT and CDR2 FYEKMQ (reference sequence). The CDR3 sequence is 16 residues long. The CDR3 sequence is CASSLFSHSSGNTIYF. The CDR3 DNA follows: TGTGCCAGCAGCTTGTTCAGTCACTCCTCTGGAAACACCATATATTTT.

The CDR3 protein is CASSQILGVYGYTF. CDR3 nucleotide sequence: TGTGCCAGCAGCCAAATCCTCGGGGTATATGGCTACACCTTC. This chain connects TRBV9 to TRBJ1-2; D gene uncertain. V was clipped by 4 bases and J by 5 bases, with 15 bases between them. This CDR3 has 14 amino acids. From germline, CDR1 is SGDLS and CDR2 YYNGEE.

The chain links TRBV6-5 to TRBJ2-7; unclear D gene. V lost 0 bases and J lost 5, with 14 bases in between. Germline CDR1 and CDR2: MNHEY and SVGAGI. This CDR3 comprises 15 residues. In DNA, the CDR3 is TGTGCCAGCAGTTACTCCCGGAGTGTGATTCACGAGCAGTACTTC. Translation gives CASSYSRSVIHEQYF.

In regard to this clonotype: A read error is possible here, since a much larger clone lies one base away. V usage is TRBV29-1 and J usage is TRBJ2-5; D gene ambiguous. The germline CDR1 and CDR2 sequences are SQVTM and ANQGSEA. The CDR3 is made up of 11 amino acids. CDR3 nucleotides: TGCAGCGTAAGAATCGGAGAGACCCAGTGCTTC. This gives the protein CSVRIGETQCF.

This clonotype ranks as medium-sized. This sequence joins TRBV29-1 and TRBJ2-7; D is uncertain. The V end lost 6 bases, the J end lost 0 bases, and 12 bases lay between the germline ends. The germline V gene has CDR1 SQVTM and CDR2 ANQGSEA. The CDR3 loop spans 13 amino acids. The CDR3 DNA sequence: TGCAGCGTACAGACACTTAGCTCCTACGAGCAGTACTTC. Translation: CSVQTLSSYEQYF.

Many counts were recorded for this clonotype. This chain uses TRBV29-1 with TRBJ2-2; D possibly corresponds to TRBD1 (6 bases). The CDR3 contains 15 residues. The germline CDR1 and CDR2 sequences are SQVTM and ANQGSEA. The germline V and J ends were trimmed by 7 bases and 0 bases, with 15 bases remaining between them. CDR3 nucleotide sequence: TGCAGCGCGAACTCCGGGACAACGAACACCGGGGAGCTGTTTTTT. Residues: CSANSGTTNTGELFF.

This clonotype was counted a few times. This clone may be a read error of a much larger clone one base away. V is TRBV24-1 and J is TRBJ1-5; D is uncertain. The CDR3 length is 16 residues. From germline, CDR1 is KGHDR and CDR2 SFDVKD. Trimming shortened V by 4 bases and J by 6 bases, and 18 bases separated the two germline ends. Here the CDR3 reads CATSDPVGAAAQPQHF. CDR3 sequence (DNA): TGTGCCACCAGTGACCCTGTCGGAGCCGCGGCTCAGCCCCAGCATTTT.

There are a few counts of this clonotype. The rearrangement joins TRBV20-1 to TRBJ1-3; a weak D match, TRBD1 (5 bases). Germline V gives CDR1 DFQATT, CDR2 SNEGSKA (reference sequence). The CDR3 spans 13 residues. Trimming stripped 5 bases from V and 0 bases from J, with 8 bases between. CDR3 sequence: CSAPGLSGNTIYF. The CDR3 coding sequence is TGCAGTGCTCCAGGGCTCTCTGGAAACACCATATATTTT.

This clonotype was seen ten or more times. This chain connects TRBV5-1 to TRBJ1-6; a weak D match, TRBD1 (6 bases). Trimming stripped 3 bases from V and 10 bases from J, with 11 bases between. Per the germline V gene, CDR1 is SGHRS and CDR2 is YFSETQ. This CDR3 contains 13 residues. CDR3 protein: CASSSYRDSPLHF. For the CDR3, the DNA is TGCGCCAGCAGCTCGTACAGGGACTCACCCCTCCACTTT.

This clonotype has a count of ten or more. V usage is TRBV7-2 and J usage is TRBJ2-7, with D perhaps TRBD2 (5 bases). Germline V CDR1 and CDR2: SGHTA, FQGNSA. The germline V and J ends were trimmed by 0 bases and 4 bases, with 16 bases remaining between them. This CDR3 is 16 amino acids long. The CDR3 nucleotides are TGTGCCAGCAGCTTAGCGCTTGGACCCGGAGGATACGAGCAGTACTTC. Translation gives CASSLALGPGGYEQYF.

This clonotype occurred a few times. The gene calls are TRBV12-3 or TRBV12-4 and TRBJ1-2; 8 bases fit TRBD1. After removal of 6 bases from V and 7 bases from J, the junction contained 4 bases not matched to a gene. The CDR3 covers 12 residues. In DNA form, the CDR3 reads TGTGCCAGCAGGAGCGACAGGGGTGGCTACACCTTC. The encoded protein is CASRSDRGGYTF.

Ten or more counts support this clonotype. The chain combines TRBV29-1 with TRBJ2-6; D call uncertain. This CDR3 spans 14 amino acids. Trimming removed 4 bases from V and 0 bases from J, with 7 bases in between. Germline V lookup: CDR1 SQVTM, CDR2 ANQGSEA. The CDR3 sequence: CSVAPNSGANVLTF. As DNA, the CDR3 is TGCAGCGTTGCGCCGAACTCTGGGGCCAACGTCCTGACTTTC.

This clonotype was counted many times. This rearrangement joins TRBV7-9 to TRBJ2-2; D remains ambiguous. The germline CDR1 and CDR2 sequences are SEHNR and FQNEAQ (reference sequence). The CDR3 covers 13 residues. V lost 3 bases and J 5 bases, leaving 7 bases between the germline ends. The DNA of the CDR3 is TGTGCCAGCAGCTTGCACGGGACCGGGGAGCTGTTTTTT. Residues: CASSLHGTGELFF. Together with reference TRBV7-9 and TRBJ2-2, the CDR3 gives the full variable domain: DTGVSQNPRHKITKRGQNVTFRCDPISEHNRLYWYRQTLGQGPEFLTYFQNEAQLEKSRLLSDRFSAERPKGSFSTLEIQRTEQGDSAMYLCASSLHGTGELFFGEGSRLTVL.

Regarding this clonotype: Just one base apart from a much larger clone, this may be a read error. The CDR3 sequence is CASSLSEGYEQYF. CDR3 nucleotide sequence: TGTGCCAGCAGCTTAAGTGAGGGGTACGAGCAGTACTTC. This chain links TRBV11-1 with TRBJ2-7; D could derive from TRBD1 or TRBD2 (5 bases each). Germline values: CDR1 SGHAT, CDR2 FQDESV (reference sequence). This CDR3 is 13 amino acids long. Trimming shortened V by 2 bases and J by 4 bases, and 9 bases separated the two germline ends.

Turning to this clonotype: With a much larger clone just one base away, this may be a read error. This CDR3 reads CASSLGDRGPGNQPQHF. CDR3 in DNA: TGTGCCAGCAGCTTGGGCGACAGGGGGCCAGGCAATCAGCCCCAGCATTTT. The chain is built from TRBV7-9 and TRBJ1-5; 10 bases fit TRBD1. There are 17 residues in the CDR3. The V segment lost 3 bases and the J segment 2 bases; nucleotides outside the gene matches: 7. Per germline, CDR1 SEHNR and CDR2 FQNEAQ (reference sequence). Supplemented by reference TRBV7-9 and TRBJ1-5, the full variable domain reads DTGVSQNPRHKITKRGQNVTFRCDPISEHNRLYWYRQTLGQGPEFLTYFQNEAQLEKSRLLSDRFSAERPKGSFSTLEIQRTEQGDSAMYLCASSLGDRGPGNQPQHFGDGTRLSIL.

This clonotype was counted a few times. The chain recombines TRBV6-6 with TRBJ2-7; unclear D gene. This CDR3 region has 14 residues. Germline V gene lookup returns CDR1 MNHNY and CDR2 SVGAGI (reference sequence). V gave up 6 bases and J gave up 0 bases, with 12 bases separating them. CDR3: CASRDGSDSYEQYF. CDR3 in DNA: TGTGCCAGCAGGGATGGCAGCGACTCCTACGAGCAGTACTTC.

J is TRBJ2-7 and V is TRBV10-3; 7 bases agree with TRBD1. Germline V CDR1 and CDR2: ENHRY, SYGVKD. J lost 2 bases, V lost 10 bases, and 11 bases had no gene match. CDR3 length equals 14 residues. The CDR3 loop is CASSSDREAYEQYF. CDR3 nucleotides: TGTGCCAGCAGCTCTGACAGGGAAGCCTACGAGCAGTACTTC.

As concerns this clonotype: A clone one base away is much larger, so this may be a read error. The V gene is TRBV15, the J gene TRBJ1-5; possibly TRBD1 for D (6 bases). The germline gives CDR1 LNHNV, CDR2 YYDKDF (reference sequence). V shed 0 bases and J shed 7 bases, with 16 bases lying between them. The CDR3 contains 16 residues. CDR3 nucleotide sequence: TGTGCCACCAGCAGAGATTGTGGCCGGGGGGGCCAGCCCCAGCATTTT. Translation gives CATSRDCGRGGQPQHF. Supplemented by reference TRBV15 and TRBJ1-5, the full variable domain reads DAMVIQNPRYQVTQFGKPVTLSCSQTLNHNVMYWYQQKSSQAPKLLFHYYDKDFNNEADTPDNFQSRRPNTSFCFLDIRSPGLGDTAMYLCATSRDCGRGGQPQHFGDGTRLSIL.

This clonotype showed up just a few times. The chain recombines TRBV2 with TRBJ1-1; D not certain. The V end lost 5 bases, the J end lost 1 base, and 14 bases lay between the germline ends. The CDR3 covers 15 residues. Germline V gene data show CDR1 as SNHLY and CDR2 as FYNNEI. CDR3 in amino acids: CASSYVVRENTEAFF. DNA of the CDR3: TGTGCCAGCAGTTACGTCGTCCGAGAGAACACTGAAGCTTTCTTT.

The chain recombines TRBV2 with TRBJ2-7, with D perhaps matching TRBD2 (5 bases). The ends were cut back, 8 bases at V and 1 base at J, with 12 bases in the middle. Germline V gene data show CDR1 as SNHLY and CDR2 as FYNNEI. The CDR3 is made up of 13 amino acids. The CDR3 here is CASRLRLSYEQYF. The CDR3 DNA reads TGTGCCAGCCGACTAAGATTATCCTACGAGCAGTACTTC.

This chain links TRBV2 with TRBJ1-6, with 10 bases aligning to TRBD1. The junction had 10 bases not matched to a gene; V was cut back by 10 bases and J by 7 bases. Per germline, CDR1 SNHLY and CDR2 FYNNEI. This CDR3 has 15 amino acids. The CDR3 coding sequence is TGTGCCATCAAGGGGACAGGGGAGATGAATTCACCCCTCCACTTT. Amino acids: CAIKGTGEMNSPLHF.

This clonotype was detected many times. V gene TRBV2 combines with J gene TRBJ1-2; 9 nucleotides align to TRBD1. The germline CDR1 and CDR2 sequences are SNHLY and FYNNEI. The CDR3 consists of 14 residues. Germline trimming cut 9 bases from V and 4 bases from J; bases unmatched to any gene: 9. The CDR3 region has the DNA TGTGCCAGTAGTCCCGGACAGGGGTCCTATGGCTACACCTTC. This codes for CASSPGQGSYGYTF. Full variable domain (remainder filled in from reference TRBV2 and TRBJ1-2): EPEVTQTPSHQVTQMGQEVILRCVPISNHLYFYWYRQILGQKVEFLVSFYNNEISEKSEIFDDQFSVERPDGSNFTLKIRSTKLEDSAMYFCASSPGQGSYGYTFGSGTRLTVV.